This TCR beta chain comes out of a study of T cells in Graves' hyperthyroidism and ophthalmopathy. Amplification yielded TCR beta CDR3 regions, with RNA transcripts as the source. HTBI primers were the set used in a first-round RT-PCR of the TCR CDR3. TCRdb processed the multiplex PCR reads anew with MiXCR; each CDR3 protein has one entry. This table holds about 640,000 distinct CDR3 sequences, less than 25% found once. The study, taken as a whole, reports: Blood samples included most of the expanded thyroid clonotypes exceeding 0.001.

This clonotype showed up just a few times. No antigen is known for it. The sample was blood. This clonotype was obtained from a man younger than 45 with Graves' ophthalmopathy.

The CDR3 sequence is CSARGGGQWIYEQYF. The CDR3 DNA is TGCAGTGCTAGAGGGGGAGGACAGTGGATCTACGAGCAGTACTTC. V gene TRBV20-1 combines with J gene TRBJ2-7, with D perhaps matching TRBD1 or TRBD2 (6 bases each). The CDR3 consists of 15 residues. Trimming pared 1 base from V and 3 bases from J, leaving 16 bases between. The V gene's germline CDR1 is DFQATT and CDR2 SNEGSKA (reference sequence).